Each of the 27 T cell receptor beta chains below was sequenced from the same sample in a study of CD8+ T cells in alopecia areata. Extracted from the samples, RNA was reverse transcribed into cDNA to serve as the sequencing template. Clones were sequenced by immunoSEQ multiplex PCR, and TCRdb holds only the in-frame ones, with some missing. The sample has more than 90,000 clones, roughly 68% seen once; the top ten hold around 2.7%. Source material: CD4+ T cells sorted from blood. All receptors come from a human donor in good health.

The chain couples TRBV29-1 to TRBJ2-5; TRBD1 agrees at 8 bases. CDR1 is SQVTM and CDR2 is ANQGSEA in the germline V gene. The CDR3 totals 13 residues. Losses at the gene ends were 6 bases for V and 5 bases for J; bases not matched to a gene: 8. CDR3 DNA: TGCAGCGTCACAGGACAGGGAAGGGAGACCCAGTACTTC. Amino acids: CSVTGQGRETQYF.

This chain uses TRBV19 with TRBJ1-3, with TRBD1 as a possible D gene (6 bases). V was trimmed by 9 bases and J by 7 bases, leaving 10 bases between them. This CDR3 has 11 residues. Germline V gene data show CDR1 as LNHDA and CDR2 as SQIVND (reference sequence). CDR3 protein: CASDRRNTIYF. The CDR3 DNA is TGTGCCAGCGACAGGAGGAACACCATATATTTT.

The CDR3 region is CASSPGSTYEQYF. The CDR3 DNA follows: TGTGCCAGCAGTCCCGGGTCTACCTACGAGCAGTACTTC. V gene TRBV6-1 combines with J gene TRBJ2-7; D is undetermined. Trimming left V 5 bases short and J 2 bases short, with 10 bases between. The CDR3 is made up of 13 amino acids. The germline CDR1 and CDR2 sequences are MNHNS and SASEGT.

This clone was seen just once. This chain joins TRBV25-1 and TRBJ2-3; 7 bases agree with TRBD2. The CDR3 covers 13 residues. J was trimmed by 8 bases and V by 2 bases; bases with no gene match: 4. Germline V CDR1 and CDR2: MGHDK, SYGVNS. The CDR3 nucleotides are TGTGCCAGCAGTGAAGCGGGGGATCGTACGCAGTATTTT. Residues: CASSEAGDRTQYF.

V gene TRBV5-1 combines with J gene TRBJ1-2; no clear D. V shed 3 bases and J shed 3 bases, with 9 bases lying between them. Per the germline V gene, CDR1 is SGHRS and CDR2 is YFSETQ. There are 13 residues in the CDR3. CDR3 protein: CASSSDRDYGYTF. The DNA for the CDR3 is TGCGCCAGCAGCTCCGATAGGGACTATGGCTACACCTTC.

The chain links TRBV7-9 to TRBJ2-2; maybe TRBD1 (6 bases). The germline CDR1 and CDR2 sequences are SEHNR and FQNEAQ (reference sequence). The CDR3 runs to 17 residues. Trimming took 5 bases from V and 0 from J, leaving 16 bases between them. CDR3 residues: CASSDRLGTPNTGELFF. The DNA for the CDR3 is TGTGCCAGCAGCGATCGGCTGGGGACACCGAACACCGGGGAGCTGTTTTTT.

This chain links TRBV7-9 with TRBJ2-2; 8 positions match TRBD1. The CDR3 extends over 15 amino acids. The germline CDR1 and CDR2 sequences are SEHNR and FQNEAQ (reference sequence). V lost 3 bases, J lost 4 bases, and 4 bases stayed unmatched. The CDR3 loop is CASSFGTGGTGELFF. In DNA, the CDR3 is TGTGCCAGCAGCTTCGGTACAGGGGGCACCGGGGAGCTGTTTTTT.

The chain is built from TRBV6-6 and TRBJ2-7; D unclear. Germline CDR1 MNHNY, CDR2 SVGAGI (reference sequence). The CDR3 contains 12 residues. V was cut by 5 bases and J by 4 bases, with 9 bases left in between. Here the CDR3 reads CASSPSEYEQYF. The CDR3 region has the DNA TGTGCCAGCAGTCCCTCCGAATACGAGCAGTACTTC.

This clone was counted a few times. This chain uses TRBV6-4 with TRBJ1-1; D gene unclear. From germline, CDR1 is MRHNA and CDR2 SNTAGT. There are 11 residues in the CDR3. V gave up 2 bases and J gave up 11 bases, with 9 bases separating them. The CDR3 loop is CASSDRRVAFF. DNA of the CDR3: TGTGCCAGCAGTGACCGACGGGTGGCTTTCTTT.

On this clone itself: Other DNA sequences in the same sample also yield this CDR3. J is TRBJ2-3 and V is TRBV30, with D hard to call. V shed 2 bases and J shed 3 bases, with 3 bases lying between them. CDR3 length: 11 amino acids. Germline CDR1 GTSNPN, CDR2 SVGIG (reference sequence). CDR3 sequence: CAWSSTDTQYF. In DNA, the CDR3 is TGTGCCTGGAGTTCAACAGATACGCAGTATTTT.

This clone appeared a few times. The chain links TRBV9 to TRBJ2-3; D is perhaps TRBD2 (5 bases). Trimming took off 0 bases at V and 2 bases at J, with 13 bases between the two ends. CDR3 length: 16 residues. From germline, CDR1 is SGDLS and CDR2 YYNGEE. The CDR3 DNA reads TGTGCCAGCAGCGTAGGTGAGGGTCTGACCACAGATACGCAGTATTTT. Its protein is CASSVGEGLTTDTQYF.

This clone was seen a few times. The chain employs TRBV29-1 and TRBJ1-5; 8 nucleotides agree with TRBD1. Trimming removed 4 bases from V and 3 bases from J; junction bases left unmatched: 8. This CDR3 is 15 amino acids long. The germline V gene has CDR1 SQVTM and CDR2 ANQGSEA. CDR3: CSVGIGQGFNQPQHF. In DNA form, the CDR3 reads TGCAGCGTTGGGATCGGACAGGGCTTCAATCAGCCCCAGCATTTT.

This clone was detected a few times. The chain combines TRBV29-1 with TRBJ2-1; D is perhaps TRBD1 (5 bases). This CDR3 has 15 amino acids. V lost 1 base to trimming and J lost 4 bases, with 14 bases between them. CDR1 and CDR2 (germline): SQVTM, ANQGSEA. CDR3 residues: CSVEVGAGKYNEQFF. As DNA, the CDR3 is TGCAGCGTTGAAGTTGGTGCAGGGAAGTACAATGAGCAGTTCTTC.

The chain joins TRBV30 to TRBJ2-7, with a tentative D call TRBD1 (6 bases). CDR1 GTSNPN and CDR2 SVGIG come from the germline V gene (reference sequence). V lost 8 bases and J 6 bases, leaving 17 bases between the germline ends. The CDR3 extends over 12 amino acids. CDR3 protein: CALSQGPAEQYF. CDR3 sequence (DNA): TGTGCCCTCAGTCAGGGGCCCGCCGAGCAGTACTTC.

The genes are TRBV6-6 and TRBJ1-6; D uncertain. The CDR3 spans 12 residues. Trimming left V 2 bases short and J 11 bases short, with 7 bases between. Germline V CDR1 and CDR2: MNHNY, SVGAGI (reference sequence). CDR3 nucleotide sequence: TGTGCCAGCAGTTACGAAGCTACACCCCTCCACTTT. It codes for CASSYEATPLHF.

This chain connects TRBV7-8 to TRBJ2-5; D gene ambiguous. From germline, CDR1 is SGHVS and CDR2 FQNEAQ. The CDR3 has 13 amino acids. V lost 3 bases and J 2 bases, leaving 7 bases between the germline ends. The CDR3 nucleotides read TGTGCCAGCAGCTTCGGCACTCAAGAGACCCAGTACTTC. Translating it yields CASSFGTQETQYF.

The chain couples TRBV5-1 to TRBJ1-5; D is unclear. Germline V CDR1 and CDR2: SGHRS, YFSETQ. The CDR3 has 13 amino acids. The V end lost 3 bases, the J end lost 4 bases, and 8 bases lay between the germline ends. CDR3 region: CASSYDGNQPQHF. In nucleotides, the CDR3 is TGCGCCAGCAGCTATGACGGGAATCAGCCCCAGCATTTT.

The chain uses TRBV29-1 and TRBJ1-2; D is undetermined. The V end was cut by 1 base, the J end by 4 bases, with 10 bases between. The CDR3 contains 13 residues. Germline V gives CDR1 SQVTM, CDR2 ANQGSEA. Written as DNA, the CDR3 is TGCAGCGTTGAAGGGGTAGATCGCTATGGCTACACCTTC. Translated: CSVEGVDRYGYTF.

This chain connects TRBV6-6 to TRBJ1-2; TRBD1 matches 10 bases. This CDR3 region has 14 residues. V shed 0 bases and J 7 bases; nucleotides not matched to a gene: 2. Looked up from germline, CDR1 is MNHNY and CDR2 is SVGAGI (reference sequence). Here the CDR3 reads CASSYSGTGVGYTF. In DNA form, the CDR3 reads TGTGCCAGCAGTTACTCCGGGACAGGGGTTGGCTACACCTTC.

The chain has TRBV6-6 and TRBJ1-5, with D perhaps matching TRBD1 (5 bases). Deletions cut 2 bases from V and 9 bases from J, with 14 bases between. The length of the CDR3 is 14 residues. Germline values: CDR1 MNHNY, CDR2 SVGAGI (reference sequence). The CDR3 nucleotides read TGTGCCAGCAGTTACGACCAGGGCTATCGGCCCCAGCATTTT. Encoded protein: CASSYDQGYRPQHF.

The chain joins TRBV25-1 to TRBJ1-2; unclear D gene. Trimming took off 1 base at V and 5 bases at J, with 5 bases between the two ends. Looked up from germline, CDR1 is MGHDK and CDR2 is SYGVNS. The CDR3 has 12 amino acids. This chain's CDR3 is CASSELGYGYTF. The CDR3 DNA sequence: TGTGCCAGCAGTGAATTAGGATATGGCTACACCTTC.

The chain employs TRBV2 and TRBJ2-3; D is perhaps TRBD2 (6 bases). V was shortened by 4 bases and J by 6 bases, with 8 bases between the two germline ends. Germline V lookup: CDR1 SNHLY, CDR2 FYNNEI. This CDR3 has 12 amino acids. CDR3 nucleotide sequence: TGTGCCAGCAGTGTTCGGGGGGATACGCAGTATTTT. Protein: CASSVRGDTQYF.

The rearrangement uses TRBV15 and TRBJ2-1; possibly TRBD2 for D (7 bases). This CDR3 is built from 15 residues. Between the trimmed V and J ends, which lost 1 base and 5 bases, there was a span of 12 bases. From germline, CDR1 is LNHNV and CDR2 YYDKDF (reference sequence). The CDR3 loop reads CATSRGGGGNNEQFF. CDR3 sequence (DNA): TGTGCCACCAGCAGAGGGGGGGGCGGGAACAATGAGCAGTTCTTC. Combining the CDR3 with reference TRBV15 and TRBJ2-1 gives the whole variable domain DAMVIQNPRYQVTQFGKPVTLSCSQTLNHNVMYWYQQKSSQAPKLLFHYYDKDFNNEADTPDNFQSRRPNTSFCFLDIRSPGLGDTAMYLCATSRGGGGNNEQFFGPGTRLTVL.

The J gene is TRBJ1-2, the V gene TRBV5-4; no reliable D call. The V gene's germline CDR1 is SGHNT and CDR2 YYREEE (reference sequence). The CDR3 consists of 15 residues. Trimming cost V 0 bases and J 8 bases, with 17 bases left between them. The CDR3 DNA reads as TGTGCCAGCAGCTTGGCGTTCAGGACCTCCGAGGGCTACACCTTC. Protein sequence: CASSLAFRTSEGYTF.

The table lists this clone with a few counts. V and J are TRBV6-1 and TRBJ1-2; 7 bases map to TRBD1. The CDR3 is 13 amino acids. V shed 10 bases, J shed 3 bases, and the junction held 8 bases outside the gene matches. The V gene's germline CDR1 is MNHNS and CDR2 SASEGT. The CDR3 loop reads CATAATGHYGYTF. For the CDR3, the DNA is TGTGCCACCGCGGCGACAGGGCACTATGGCTACACCTTC.

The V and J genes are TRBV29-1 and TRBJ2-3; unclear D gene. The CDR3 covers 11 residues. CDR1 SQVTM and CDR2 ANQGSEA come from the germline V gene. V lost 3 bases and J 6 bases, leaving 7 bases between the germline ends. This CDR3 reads CSVDWADTQYF. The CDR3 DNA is TGCAGCGTTGACTGGGCGGATACGCAGTATTTT.

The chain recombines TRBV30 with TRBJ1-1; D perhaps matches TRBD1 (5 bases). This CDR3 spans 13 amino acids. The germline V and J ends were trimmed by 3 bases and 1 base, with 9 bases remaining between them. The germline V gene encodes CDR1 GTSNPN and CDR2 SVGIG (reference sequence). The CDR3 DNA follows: TGTGCCTGGAGAGGGGCGAGGAACACTGAAGCTTTCTTT. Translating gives CAWRGARNTEAFF. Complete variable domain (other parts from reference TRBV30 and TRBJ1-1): SQTIHQWPATLVQPVGSPLSLECTVEGTSNPNLYWYRQAAGRGLQLLFYSVGIGQISSEVPQNLSASRPQDRQFILSSKKLLLSDSGFYLCAWRGARNTEAFFGQGTRLTVV.